This passage covers 15 T cell receptor beta chains from one sample sequenced in a study of cytomegalovirus exposure and HLA in healthy donors. The assay was immunoSEQ multiplex PCR, and TCRdb's table has in-frame clones only and misses some. The sample includes 150,000 to 200,000 clones, 70% to 90% of them seen just once. Material for sequencing was PBMCs. The receptors derive from a man aged 25-40 years in good health and CMV-seropositive.

This clone was counted between two and nine times. J is TRBJ1-5 and V is TRBV19; TRBD1 matches 9 bases. Germline V gives CDR1 LNHDA, CDR2 SQIVND (reference sequence). The CDR3 has 15 residues. V lost 5 bases, J lost 4 bases, and 6 bases stayed unmatched. CDR3 amino acids: CASSVTGTGNQPQHF. The CDR3 coding sequence is TGTGCCAGTAGTGTGACCGGGACAGGGAATCAGCCCCAGCATTTT.

The chain employs TRBV5-4 and TRBJ2-2; D perhaps matches TRBD1 (5 bases). Per germline, CDR1 SGHNT and CDR2 YYREEE (reference sequence). Deletions cut 4 bases from V and 5 bases from J, with 9 bases between. The CDR3 runs 13 residues. In nucleotides, the CDR3 is TGTGCCAGCAGCACGTCAGGGACCGGGGAGCTGTTTTTT. This translates into CASSTSGTGELFF.

This rearrangement joins TRBV9 to TRBJ2-2; TRBD2 might be the D (7 bases). Germline CDR1 and CDR2: SGDLS and YYNGEE. V was pared by 7 bases and J by 4 bases, with 20 bases between. This CDR3 is 16 amino acids long. DNA for the CDR3: TGTGCCAGCGAAAGAAGGGGGGGGCAAGGCACCGGGGAGCTGTTTTTT. Encoded protein: CASERRGGQGTGELFF.

The chain is built from TRBV5-1 and TRBJ2-5, with 7 bases matching TRBD1. V was pared by 3 bases and J by 4 bases, with 3 bases of the junction left unmatched. The germline V gene has CDR1 SGHRS and CDR2 YFSETQ. The CDR3 loop spans 13 amino acids. Here the CDR3 DNA reads TGCGCCAGCAGCTACCGGACAGGAGAGACCCAGTACTTC. It is translated as CASSYRTGETQYF.

V gene TRBV5-1 combines with J gene TRBJ1-3; TRBD1 aligns across 10 bases. From germline, CDR1 is SGHRS and CDR2 YFSETQ. The CDR3 totals 12 residues. The V and J ends lost 7 bases and 8 bases, in that order; junction bases with no gene match: 3. CDR3: CASRDRGHTIYF. In DNA form, the CDR3 reads TGCGCCAGCCGGGACAGGGGACACACCATATATTTT.

V usage is TRBV12-5 and J usage is TRBJ1-5; 9 bases are a match to TRBD1. Germline V gene data show CDR1 as LGHNT and CDR2 as FRNRAP. The CDR3 consists of 16 residues. The V segment lost 6 bases and the J segment 3 bases; nucleotides outside the gene matches: 9. CDR3 in DNA: TGTGCTAGTGGCTCCTCGGACAGGGGACCCAATCAGCCCCAGCATTTT. Protein: CASGSSDRGPNQPQHF.

V gene TRBV27 combines with J gene TRBJ1-5; tentatively, D is TRBD1 (6 bases). CDR3 length equals 14 residues. Germline values: CDR1 MNHEY, CDR2 SMNVEV (reference sequence). The V gene lost 6 bases and the J gene lost 4 bases, with 13 bases spanning the gap. This CDR3 reads CASRDSFRNQPQHF. CDR3 nucleotides: TGTGCCAGCAGGGACAGTTTTAGGAATCAGCCCCAGCATTTT.

The J gene is TRBJ1-4, the V gene TRBV4-1; 9 positions agree with TRBD1. The J segment lost 5 bases and the V segment lost 7 bases, leaving 11 bases of the junction unmatched. In germline, CDR1 is MGHRA, CDR2 YSYEKL. CDR3 length: 16 amino acids. Written as DNA, the CDR3 is TGCGCCAGCACCCCCAGCGACGGGACAGGGAATGAAAAACTGTTTTTT. Translating gives CASTPSDGTGNEKLFF.

The V and J genes are TRBV18 and TRBJ2-3; TRBD2 aligns across 9 bases. Trimming removed 0 bases from V and 2 bases from J; junction bases left unmatched: 6. The CDR3 is 17 amino acids. Germline CDR1 is KGHSH and CDR2 is LQKENI. CDR3 amino acids: CASSPPWTSAYTDTQYF. CDR3 in DNA: TGTGCCAGCTCACCACCATGGACTAGCGCATACACAGATACGCAGTATTTT. The full variable domain, with the rest looked up from reference TRBV18 and TRBJ2-3, is NAGVMQNPRHLVRRRGQEARLRCSPMKGHSHVYWYRQLPEEGLKFMVYLQKENIIDESGMPKERFSAEFPKEGPSILRIQQVVRGDSAAYFCASSPPWTSAYTDTQYFGPGTRLTVL.

The chain recombines TRBV2 with TRBJ2-5, with a tentative D call TRBD2 (5 bases). Germline loops: CDR1 SNHLY, CDR2 FYNNEI. CDR3 length: 13 amino acids. The germline V and J ends were trimmed by 11 bases and 4 bases, with 17 bases remaining between them. CDR3 amino acids: CAGLTGLVETQYF. CDR3 in DNA: TGTGCCGGCCTAACCGGACTGGTAGAGACCCAGTACTTC.

The rearrangement links TRBV5-4 to TRBJ2-5; 8 bases map to TRBD2. Germline V gives CDR1 SGHNT, CDR2 YYREEE (reference sequence). The CDR3 consists of 16 residues. The J segment lost 4 bases and the V segment lost 10 bases, leaving 18 bases of the junction unmatched. CDR3 in DNA: TGTGCCGGACACTCAGGGGCGGGGGGAGGAGCAGAGACCCAGTACTTC. Amino acids: CAGHSGAGGGAETQYF.

This clone was seen a single time. The chain carries TRBV6-6 and TRBJ2-5; 7 bases are a match to TRBD1. The germline V gene has CDR1 MNHNY and CDR2 SVGAGI (reference sequence). The CDR3 totals 15 residues. V shed 6 bases and J 2 bases; nucleotides not matched to a gene: 9. The CDR3: CASSPQGVMQETQYF. Written as DNA, the CDR3 is TGTGCCAGCAGCCCTCAGGGGGTAATGCAAGAGACCCAGTACTTC.

The table lists this clone with a count of one. This chain uses TRBV18 with TRBJ2-1, with 7 positions matching TRBD1. CDR1 is KGHSH, CDR2 LQKENI, per germline. The CDR3 totals 13 residues. The J segment lost 5 bases and the V segment lost 4 bases, leaving 2 bases of the junction unmatched. CDR3 bases: TGTGCCAGCTCACAGGGACAGAACAATGAGCAGTTCTTC. Translated: CASSQGQNNEQFF. The entire variable domain, with the rest obtained from reference TRBV18 and TRBJ2-1, is as follows: NAGVMQNPRHLVRRRGQEARLRCSPMKGHSHVYWYRQLPEEGLKFMVYLQKENIIDESGMPKERFSAEFPKEGPSILRIQQVVRGDSAAYFCASSQGQNNEQFFGPGTRLTVL.

The rearrangement links TRBV27 to TRBJ2-7, with 9 bases lining up with TRBD2. CDR3 length equals 15 residues. CDR1 MNHEY and CDR2 SMNVEV come from the germline V gene (reference sequence). V was pared by 7 bases and J by 3 bases, with 10 bases of the junction left unmatched. DNA for the CDR3: TGTGCCAGCACCAACGCCGGGACTAGCAACTACGAGCAGTACTTC. Its translation: CASTNAGTSNYEQYF.

The chain couples TRBV7-9 to TRBJ1-1; maybe TRBD1 (5 bases). The germline CDR1 and CDR2 sequences are SEHNR and FQNEAQ (reference sequence). With 5 bases removed from V and 11 bases from J, the gap between germline ends came to 18 bases. This CDR3 contains 13 residues. In DNA, the CDR3 is TGTGCCAGCAGCCAGGCCAGCGGGGGGGAGGCTTTCTTT. This sequence encodes CASSQASGGEAFF. Filled out from reference TRBV7-9 and TRBJ1-1, the complete variable domain reads DTGVSQNPRHKITKRGQNVTFRCDPISEHNRLYWYRQTLGQGPEFLTYFQNEAQLEKSRLLSDRFSAERPKGSFSTLEIQRTEQGDSAMYLCASSQASGGEAFFGQGTRLTVV.